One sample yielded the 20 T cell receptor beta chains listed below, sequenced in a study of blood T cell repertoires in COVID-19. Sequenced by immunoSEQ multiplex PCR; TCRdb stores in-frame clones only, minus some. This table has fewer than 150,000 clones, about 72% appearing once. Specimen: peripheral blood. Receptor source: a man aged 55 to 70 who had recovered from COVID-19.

The CDR3 DNA reads TGTGCCAGCAGTTACACCGAAATATACCCCGGCGGGTGCTCTGGGGCCAACGTCCTGACTTTC. Translating it yields CASSYTEIYPGGCSGANVLTF. This sequence joins TRBV6-2 or TRBV6-3 and TRBJ2-6; a weak D match, TRBD2 (5 bases). CDR1 is MNHEY and CDR2 is SVGEGT in the germline V gene. The CDR3 loop spans 21 amino acids. V dropped 2 bases and J dropped 0 bases, with 23 bases sitting between them.

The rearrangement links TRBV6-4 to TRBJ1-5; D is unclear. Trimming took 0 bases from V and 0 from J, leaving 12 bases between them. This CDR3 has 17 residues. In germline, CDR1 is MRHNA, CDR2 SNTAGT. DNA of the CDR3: TGTGCCAGCAGTGACTCGCTGTACAACTATAGCAATCAGCCCCAGCATTTT. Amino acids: CASSDSLYNYSNQPQHF.

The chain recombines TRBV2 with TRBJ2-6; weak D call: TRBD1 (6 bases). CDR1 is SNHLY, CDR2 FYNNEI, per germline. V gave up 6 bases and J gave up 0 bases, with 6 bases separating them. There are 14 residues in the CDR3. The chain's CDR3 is CASRDSSGANVLTF. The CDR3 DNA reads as TGTGCCAGCAGGGACAGCTCTGGGGCCAACGTCCTGACTTTC. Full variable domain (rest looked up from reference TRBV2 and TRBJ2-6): EPEVTQTPSHQVTQMGQEVILRCVPISNHLYFYWYRQILGQKVEFLVSFYNNEISEKSEIFDDQFSVERPDGSNFTLKIRSTKLEDSAMYFCASRDSSGANVLTFGAGSRLTVL.

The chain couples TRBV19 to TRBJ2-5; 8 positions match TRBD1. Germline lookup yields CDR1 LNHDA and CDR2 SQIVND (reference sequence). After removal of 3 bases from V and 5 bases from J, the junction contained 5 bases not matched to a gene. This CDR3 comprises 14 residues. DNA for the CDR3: TGTGCCAGTAGTATCCAGGGGGCCCGGGAGACCCAGTACTTC. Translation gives CASSIQGARETQYF.

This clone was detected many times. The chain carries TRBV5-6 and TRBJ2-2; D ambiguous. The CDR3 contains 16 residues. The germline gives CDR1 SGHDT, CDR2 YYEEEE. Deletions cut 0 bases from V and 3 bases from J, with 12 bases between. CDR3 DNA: TGTGCCAGCAGCTTGGAGGTGGCAGACTACACCGGGGAGCTGTTTTTT. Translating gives CASSLEVADYTGELFF. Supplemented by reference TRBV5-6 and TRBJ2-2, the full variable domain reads DAGVTQSPTHLIKTRGQQVTLRCSPKSGHDTVSWYQQALGQGPQFIFQYYEEEERQRGNFPDRFSGHQFPNYSSELNVNALLLGDSALYLCASSLEVADYTGELFFGEGSRLTVL.

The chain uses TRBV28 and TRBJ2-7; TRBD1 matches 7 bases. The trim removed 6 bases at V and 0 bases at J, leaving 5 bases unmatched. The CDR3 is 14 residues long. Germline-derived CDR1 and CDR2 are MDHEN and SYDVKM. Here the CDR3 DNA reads TGTGCCAGCAGCTCCCAGGGGGTCTCCTACGAGCAGTACTTC. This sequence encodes CASSSQGVSYEQYF.

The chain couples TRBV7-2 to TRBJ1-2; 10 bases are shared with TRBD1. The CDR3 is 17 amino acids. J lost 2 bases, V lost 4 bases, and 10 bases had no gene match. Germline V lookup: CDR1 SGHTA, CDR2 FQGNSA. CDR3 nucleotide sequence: TGTGCCAGCAGCTCCATCCGGGACAGGGGACGAAACTATGGCTACACCTTC. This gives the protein CASSSIRDRGRNYGYTF.

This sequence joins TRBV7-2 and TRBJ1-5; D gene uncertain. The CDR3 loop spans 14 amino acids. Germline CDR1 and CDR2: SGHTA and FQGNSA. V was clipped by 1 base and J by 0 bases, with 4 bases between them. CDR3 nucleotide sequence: TGTGCCAGCAGCTTAGGTATTAGCAATCAGCCCCAGCATTTT. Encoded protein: CASSLGISNQPQHF.

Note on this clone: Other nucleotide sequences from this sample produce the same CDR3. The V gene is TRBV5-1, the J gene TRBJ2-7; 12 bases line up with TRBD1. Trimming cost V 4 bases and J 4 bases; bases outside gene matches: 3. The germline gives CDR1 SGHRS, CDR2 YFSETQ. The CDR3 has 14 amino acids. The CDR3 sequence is CASSPGQGAYEQYF. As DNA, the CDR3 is TGCGCCAGCAGCCCGGGACAGGGGGCGTACGAGCAGTACTTC.

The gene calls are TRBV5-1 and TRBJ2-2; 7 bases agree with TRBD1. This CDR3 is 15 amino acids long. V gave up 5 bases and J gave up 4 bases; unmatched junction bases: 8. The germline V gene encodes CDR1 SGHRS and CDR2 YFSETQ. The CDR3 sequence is CASRLSGQSTGELFF. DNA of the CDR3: TGCGCCAGCAGGCTATCGGGACAGTCCACCGGGGAGCTGTTTTTT.

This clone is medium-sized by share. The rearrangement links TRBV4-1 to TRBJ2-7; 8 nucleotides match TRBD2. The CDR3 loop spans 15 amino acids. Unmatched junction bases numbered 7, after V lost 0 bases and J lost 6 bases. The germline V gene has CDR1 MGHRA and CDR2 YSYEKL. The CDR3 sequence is CASSQDGREGFEQYF. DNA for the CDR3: TGCGCCAGCAGCCAAGATGGCCGGGAGGGTTTCGAGCAGTACTTC.

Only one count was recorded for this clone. CDR3 region: CASSSPGHGTGEQYF. The DNA for the CDR3 is TGTGCCAGCAGCTCCCCGGGACACGGGACGGGCGAGCAGTACTTC. V usage is TRBV5-8 and J usage is TRBJ2-7; D possibly corresponds to TRBD1 (6 bases). Trimming pared 3 bases from V and 6 bases from J, leaving 19 bases between. The CDR3 loop spans 15 amino acids. Per germline, CDR1 SGHTS and CDR2 YDEGEE.

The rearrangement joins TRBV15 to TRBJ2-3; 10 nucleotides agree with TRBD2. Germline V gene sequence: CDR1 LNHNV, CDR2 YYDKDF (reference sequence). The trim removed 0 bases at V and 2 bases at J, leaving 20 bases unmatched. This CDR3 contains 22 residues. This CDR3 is CATSREEFKREGRGVSTDTQYF. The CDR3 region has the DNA TGTGCCACCAGCAGAGAAGAATTTAAGCGGGAGGGCCGTGGGGTCTCCACAGATACGCAGTATTTT.

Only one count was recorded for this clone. CDR3 in amino acids: CASSSPGLAGVQETQYF. The DNA for the CDR3 is TGTGCCAGCAGTTCGCCGGGACTAGCGGGAGTGCAAGAGACCCAGTACTTC. The V call is TRBV6-2 or TRBV6-3, the J call TRBJ2-5, with 14 bases lining up with TRBD2. With 4 bases clipped from V and 2 bases from J, the junction kept 6 bases outside the gene matches. The length of the CDR3 is 17 residues. Germline CDR1 reads MNHEY; CDR2 reads SVGEGT.

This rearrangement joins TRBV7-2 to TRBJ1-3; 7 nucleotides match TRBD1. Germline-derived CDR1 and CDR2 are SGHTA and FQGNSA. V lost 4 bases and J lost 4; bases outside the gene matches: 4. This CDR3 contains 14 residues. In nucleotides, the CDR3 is TGTGCCAGCAGCTCCGGGACAGCGGGAAACACCATATATTTT. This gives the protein CASSSGTAGNTIYF.

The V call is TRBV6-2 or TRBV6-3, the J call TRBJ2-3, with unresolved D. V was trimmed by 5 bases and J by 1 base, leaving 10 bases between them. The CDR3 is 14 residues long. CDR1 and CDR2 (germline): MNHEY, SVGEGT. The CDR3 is CASSPNRGTDTQYF. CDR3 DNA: TGTGCCAGCAGTCCCAACAGAGGCACAGATACGCAGTATTTT.

CDR3 in DNA: TGTGCCAGCGCCTCGTCGGACAACGCCTACAATGAGCAGTTCTTC. Translation: CASASSDNAYNEQFF. The chain combines TRBV2 with TRBJ2-1; tentative D call: TRBD1 (5 bases). V lost 8 bases and J 2 bases, leaving 16 bases between the germline ends. This CDR3 is built from 15 residues. Looked up from germline, CDR1 is SNHLY and CDR2 is FYNNEI.

Written as DNA, the CDR3 is TGTGCCAGCAGCCCAGGGGACGTCAGTACAGATACGCAGTATTTT. The encoded protein is CASSPGDVSTDTQYF. The chain has TRBV7-3 and TRBJ2-3; possible D gene TRBD1, 6 bases. Trimming removed 5 bases from V and 3 bases from J, with 15 bases in between. The CDR3 extends over 15 amino acids. Germline lookup yields CDR1 SGHTA and CDR2 FQGTGA. Drawing the rest from reference TRBV7-3 and TRBJ2-3, the complete variable domain is GAGVSQTPSNKVTEKGKYVELRCDPISGHTALYWYRQSLGQGPEFLIYFQGTGAADDSGLPNDRFFAVRPEGSVSTLKIQRTERGDSAVYLCASSPGDVSTDTQYFGPGTRLTVL.

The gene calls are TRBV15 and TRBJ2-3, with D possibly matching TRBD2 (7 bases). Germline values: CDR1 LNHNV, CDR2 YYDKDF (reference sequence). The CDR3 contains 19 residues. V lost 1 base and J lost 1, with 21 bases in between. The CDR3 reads CATSRGPMGGAVRTDTQYF. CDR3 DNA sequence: TGTGCCACCAGCAGAGGCCCCATGGGGGGGGCGGTGCGCACAGATACGCAGTATTTT.

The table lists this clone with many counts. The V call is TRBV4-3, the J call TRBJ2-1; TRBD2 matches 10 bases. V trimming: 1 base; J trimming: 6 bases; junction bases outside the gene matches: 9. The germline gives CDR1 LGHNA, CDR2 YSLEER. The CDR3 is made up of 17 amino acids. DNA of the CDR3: TGCGCCAGCAGCCAAGGGGGTAGCGGGAGGTACTCCAATGAGCAGTTCTTC. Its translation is CASSQGGSGRYSNEQFF.